Listed here are 18 T cell receptor beta chains from one sample, sequenced in a study of blood T cell repertoires in COVID-19. The assay was immunoSEQ multiplex PCR, and TCRdb's table has in-frame clones only and misses some. The sample includes around 300,000 clones, approximately 86% of them seen just once. The material sequenced was peripheral blood. Receptor source: a woman aged 70 to 79 with COVID-19, enrolled during active disease.

This chain links TRBV9 with TRBJ1-1, with 11 bases aligning to TRBD1. V lost 2 bases to trimming and J lost 4 bases; unmatched junction nucleotides: 4. The CDR3 contains 15 residues. Germline V gene lookup returns CDR1 SGDLS and CDR2 YYNGEE. The CDR3 region has the DNA TGTGCCAGCAGCGTCACCGGGACAGGGGGCACTGAAGCTTTCTTT. Translation: CASSVTGTGGTEAFF.

The V call is TRBV27, the J call TRBJ2-7; TRBD1 matches 10 bases. The CDR3 is 14 residues long. V lost 6 bases to trimming and J lost 1 base; unmatched junction nucleotides: 3. Germline V gene data show CDR1 as MNHEY and CDR2 as SMNVEV (reference sequence). The CDR3 here is CASRTGGGSYEQYF. The CDR3 DNA sequence: TGTGCCAGCAGGACAGGGGGCGGGTCCTACGAGCAGTACTTC.

This chain uses TRBV7-2 with TRBJ2-5; 8 nucleotides match TRBD1. Germline CDR1 is SGHTA and CDR2 is FQGNSA. This CDR3 has 13 residues. V dropped 8 bases and J dropped 5; count of bases not matched to a gene: 7. DNA of the CDR3: TGTGCCAGCCGAGGCAGGGGGCGGGAGACCCAGTACTTC. It encodes CASRGRGRETQYF.

The chain is built from TRBV6-2 or TRBV6-3 and TRBJ1-2, with no clear D. The CDR3 has 13 amino acids. Germline V lookup: CDR1 MNHEY, CDR2 SVGEGT. Trimming stripped 2 bases from V and 3 bases from J, with 7 bases between. The CDR3 bases are TGTGCCAGCAGTTACGAACGGGACTATGGCTACACCTTC. Translating it yields CASSYERDYGYTF.

The rearrangement links TRBV19 to TRBJ2-7; 10 positions match TRBD1. V dropped 3 bases and J dropped 6; count of bases not matched to a gene: 11. The CDR3 loop spans 16 amino acids. Germline lookup yields CDR1 LNHDA and CDR2 SQIVND (reference sequence). DNA for the CDR3: TGTGCCAGTAGTATGAACCGGCCGGGACAGGGGAGCGAGCAGTACTTC. Residues: CASSMNRPGQGSEQYF.

The gene calls are TRBV6-2 or TRBV6-3 and TRBJ2-3; possible D gene TRBD2, 6 bases. Trimming removed 2 bases at V and 1 base at J, with 10 bases between. The length of the CDR3 is 15 residues. Per the germline V gene, CDR1 is MNHEY and CDR2 is SVGEGT. The CDR3 spells CASSYGTFRTDTQYF. Written as DNA, the CDR3 is TGTGCCAGCAGTTACGGGACTTTTCGCACAGATACGCAGTATTTT.

The chain carries TRBV27 and TRBJ1-5; 8 bases align to TRBD1. The ends lost 0 bases at V and 6 bases at J; junction bases unmatched: 4. This CDR3 contains 15 residues. Germline V gene data show CDR1 as MNHEY and CDR2 as SMNVEV (reference sequence). CDR3 protein: CASSLSGQGRQPQHF. The DNA of the CDR3 is TGTGCCAGCAGTTTATCAGGACAGGGCCGTCAGCCCCAGCATTTT.

The rearrangement uses TRBV7-3 and TRBJ1-1; the D is unclear. The V gene's germline CDR1 is SGHTA and CDR2 FQGTGA. CDR3 length: 13 residues. V was trimmed by 6 bases and J by 1 base, leaving 9 bases between them. The CDR3 coding sequence is TGTGCCAGCAGATTCGCAGAGAACACTGAAGCTTTCTTT. Encoded protein: CASRFAENTEAFF. Together with reference TRBV7-3 and TRBJ1-1, the CDR3 gives the full variable domain: GAGVSQTPSNKVTEKGKYVELRCDPISGHTALYWYRQSLGQGPEFLIYFQGTGAADDSGLPNDRFFAVRPEGSVSTLKIQRTERGDSAVYLCASRFAENTEAFFGQGTRLTVV.

The sample holds many counts of this clone. The V gene is TRBV19, the J gene TRBJ1-3, with D perhaps matching TRBD1 (5 bases). CDR3 size: 15 residues. Trimming left V 6 bases short and J 0 bases short, with 12 bases between. In germline, CDR1 is LNHDA, CDR2 SQIVND (reference sequence). The CDR3 protein is CASRTGDSSGNTIYF. CDR3 nucleotides: TGTGCCAGTAGGACGGGGGATTCCTCTGGAAACACCATATATTTT.

The J gene is TRBJ1-3, the V gene TRBV7-2; D call uncertain. Trimming removed 1 base at V and 7 bases at J, with 8 bases between. The germline CDR1 and CDR2 sequences are SGHTA and FQGNSA. The CDR3 loop spans 13 amino acids. The CDR3 loop reads CASSLEAGNTIYF. DNA of the CDR3: TGTGCCAGCAGCTTAGAAGCGGGGAACACCATATATTTT.

The rearrangement links TRBV5-6 to TRBJ1-6; D not certain. In germline, CDR1 is SGHDT, CDR2 YYEEEE. The CDR3 is 13 amino acids. The V and J ends lost 0 bases and 7 bases respectively, with 5 bases between them. CDR3 amino acids: CASSLERNSPLHF. The CDR3, as DNA: TGTGCCAGCAGCTTGGAACGGAATTCACCCCTCCACTTT. The full variable domain, completed using reference TRBV5-6 and TRBJ1-6, is DAGVTQSPTHLIKTRGQQVTLRCSPKSGHDTVSWYQQALGQGPQFIFQYYEEEERQRGNFPDRFSGHQFPNYSSELNVNALLLGDSALYLCASSLERNSPLHFGNGTRLTVT.

The chain combines TRBV5-6 with TRBJ2-5; D is undetermined. The CDR3 is made up of 14 amino acids. V lost 0 bases and J lost 5, with 11 bases in between. CDR1 SGHDT and CDR2 YYEEEE come from the germline V gene. In DNA, the CDR3 is TGTGCCAGCAGCTTGGGGGCAGTAGGTGAGACCCAGTACTTC. Translation: CASSLGAVGETQYF.

The genes are TRBV23-1 and TRBJ2-2, with 7 bases lining up with TRBD1. Being an ORF, TRBV23-1 has a function that is uncertain. The CDR3 covers 15 residues. V trimming: 3 bases; J trimming: 5 bases; junction bases outside the gene matches: 6. The CDR3 spells CASSHPNRGTGELFF. The DNA for the CDR3 is TGCGCCAGCAGTCACCCCAACAGGGGAACCGGGGAGCTGTTTTTT.

V is TRBV2 and J is TRBJ2-2; D possibly corresponds to TRBD2 (5 bases). V dropped 6 bases and J dropped 2 bases, with 13 bases sitting between them. The CDR3 loop spans 15 amino acids. Germline assignment: CDR1 SNHLY and CDR2 FYNNEI. The CDR3 nucleotides are TGTGCCAGCAGCGGCCCCGGACTTAACACCGGGGAGCTGTTTTTT. This codes for CASSGPGLNTGELFF.

A note on this clone: Mismatch with germline at one junction end may stem from a read error. This rearrangement joins TRBV5-4 to TRBJ1-6, with D perhaps TRBD1 (5 bases). This CDR3 contains 14 residues. Looked up from germline, CDR1 is SGHNT and CDR2 is YYREEE (reference sequence). The CDR3 nucleotides are TGTGCCAGCCGCTTTAGAGACAGCAATTCACCCCTCCACTTT. Its translation: CASRFRDSNSPLHF.

This clone was found a few times. The chain employs TRBV9 and TRBJ1-1; no clear D. Trimming removed 0 bases from V and 3 bases from J, with 12 bases in between. Looked up from germline, CDR1 is SGDLS and CDR2 is YYNGEE. The CDR3 has 15 amino acids. The CDR3 loop reads CASSVAQGSDTEAFF. CDR3 bases: TGTGCCAGCAGCGTAGCTCAAGGGAGCGACACTGAAGCTTTCTTT.

The V call is TRBV28, the J call TRBJ1-2; 9 nucleotides align to TRBD1. CDR1 is MDHEN, CDR2 SYDVKM, per germline. Losses at the gene ends were 3 bases for V and 4 bases for J; bases not matched to a gene: 9. CDR3 size: 16 residues. CDR3: CASSLPQGAGSYGYTF. Written as DNA, the CDR3 is TGTGCCAGCAGTTTGCCACAGGGGGCAGGAAGCTATGGCTACACCTTC.

Ten or more counts support this clone. V is TRBV11-2 and J is TRBJ1-3; no clear D gene. The CDR3 is 13 amino acids. Germline CDR1 and CDR2: SGHAT and FQNNGV. Trimming took 3 bases from V and 8 from J, leaving 11 bases between them. CDR3 protein: CASSFGGDYTIYF. The CDR3 DNA is TGTGCCAGCAGCTTCGGCGGGGATTACACCATATATTTT.